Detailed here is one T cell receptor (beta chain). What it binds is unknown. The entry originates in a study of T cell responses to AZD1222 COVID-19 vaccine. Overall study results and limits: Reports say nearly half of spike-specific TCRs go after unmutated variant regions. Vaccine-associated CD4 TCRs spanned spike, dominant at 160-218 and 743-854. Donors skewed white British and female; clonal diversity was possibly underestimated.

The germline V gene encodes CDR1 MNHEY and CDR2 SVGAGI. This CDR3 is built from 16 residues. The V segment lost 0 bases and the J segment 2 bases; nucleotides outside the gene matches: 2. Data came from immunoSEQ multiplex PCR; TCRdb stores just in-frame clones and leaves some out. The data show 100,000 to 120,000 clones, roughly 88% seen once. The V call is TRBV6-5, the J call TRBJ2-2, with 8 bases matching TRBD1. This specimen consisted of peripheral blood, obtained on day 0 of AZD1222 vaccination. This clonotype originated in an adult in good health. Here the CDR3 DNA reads TGTGCCAGCAGTTACTCGGCAGGGGGCAACACCGGGGAGCTGTTTTTT. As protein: CASSYSAGGNTGELFF.